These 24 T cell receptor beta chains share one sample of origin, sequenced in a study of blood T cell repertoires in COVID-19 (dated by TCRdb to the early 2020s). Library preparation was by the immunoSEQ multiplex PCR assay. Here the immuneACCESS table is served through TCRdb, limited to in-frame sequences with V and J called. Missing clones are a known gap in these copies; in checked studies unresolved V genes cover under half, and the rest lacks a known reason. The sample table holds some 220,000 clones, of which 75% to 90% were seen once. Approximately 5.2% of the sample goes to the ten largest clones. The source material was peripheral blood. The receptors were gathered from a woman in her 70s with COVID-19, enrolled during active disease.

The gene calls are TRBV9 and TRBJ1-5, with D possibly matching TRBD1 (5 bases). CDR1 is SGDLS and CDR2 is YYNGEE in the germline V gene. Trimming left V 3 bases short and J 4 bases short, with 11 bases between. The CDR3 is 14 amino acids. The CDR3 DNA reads TGTGCCAGCAGCGCCTCTGGGGGGAATCAGCCCCAGCATTTT. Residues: CASSASGGNQPQHF.

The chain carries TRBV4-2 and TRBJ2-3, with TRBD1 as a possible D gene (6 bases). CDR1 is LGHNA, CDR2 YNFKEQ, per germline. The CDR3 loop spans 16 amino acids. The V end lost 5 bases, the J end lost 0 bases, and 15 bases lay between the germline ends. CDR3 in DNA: TGTGCCAGCAGCAAAACAGGACAGTTCAGCACAGATACGCAGTATTTT. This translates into CASSKTGQFSTDTQYF.

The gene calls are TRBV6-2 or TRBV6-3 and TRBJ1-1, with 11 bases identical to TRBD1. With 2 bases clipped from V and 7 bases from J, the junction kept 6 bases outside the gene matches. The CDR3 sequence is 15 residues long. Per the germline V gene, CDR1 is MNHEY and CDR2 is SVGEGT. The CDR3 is CASSYAPGTGGEAFF. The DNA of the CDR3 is TGTGCCAGCAGTTACGCCCCCGGGACAGGGGGTGAAGCTTTCTTT.

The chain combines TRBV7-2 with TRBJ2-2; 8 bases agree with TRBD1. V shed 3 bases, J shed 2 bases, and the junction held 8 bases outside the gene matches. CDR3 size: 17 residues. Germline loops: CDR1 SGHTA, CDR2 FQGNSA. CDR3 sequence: CASSFPPGQDNTGELFF. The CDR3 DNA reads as TGTGCCAGCAGCTTTCCTCCGGGACAGGATAACACCGGGGAGCTGTTTTTT.

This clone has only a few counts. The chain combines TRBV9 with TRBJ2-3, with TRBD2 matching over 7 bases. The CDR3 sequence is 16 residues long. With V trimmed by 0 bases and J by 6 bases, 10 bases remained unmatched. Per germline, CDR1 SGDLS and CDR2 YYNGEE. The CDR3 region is CASSVVGGRGGDTQYF. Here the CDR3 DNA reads TGTGCCAGCAGCGTAGTAGGTGGTCGGGGAGGGGATACGCAGTATTTT.

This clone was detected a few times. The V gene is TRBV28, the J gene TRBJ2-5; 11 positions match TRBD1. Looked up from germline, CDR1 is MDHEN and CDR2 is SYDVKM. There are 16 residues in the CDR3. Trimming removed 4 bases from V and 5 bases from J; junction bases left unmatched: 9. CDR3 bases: TGTGCCAGCAGTTCCCGGACAGGGGGCGTTGGGGAGACCCAGTACTTC. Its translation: CASSSRTGGVGETQYF. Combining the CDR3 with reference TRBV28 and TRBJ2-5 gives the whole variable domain DVKVTQSSRYLVKRTGEKVFLECVQDMDHENMFWYRQDPGLGLRLIYFSYDVKMKEKGDIPEGYSVSREKKERFSLILESASTNQTSMYLCASSSRTGGVGETQYFGPGTRLLVL.

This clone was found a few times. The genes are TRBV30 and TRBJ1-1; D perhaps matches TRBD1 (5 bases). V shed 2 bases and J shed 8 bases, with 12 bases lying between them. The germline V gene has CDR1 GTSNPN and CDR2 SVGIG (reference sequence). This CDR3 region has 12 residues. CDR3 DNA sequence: TGTGCCTGGAGTTCCTTCAAGGGGGAAGCTTTCTTT. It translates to CAWSSFKGEAFF.

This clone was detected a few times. The CDR3 sequence is CASSQRRDQPQHF. DNA of the CDR3: TGTGCCAGCAGCCAACGGAGGGATCAGCCCCAGCATTTT. The J gene is TRBJ1-5, the V gene TRBV3-1 (or the pseudogene TRBV3-2); no reliable D call. Germline CDR1 reads LGHDT; CDR2 reads YNNKEL (reference sequence). Between the trimmed V and J ends, which lost 2 bases and 5 bases, there was a span of 7 bases. The CDR3 totals 13 residues.

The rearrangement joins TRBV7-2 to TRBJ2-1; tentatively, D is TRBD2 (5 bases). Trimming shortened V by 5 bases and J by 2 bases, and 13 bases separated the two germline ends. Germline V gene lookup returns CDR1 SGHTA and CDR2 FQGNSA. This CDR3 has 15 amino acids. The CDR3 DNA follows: TGTGCCAGCAGCCCAGAGAGGGCCCCCTACAATGAGCAGTTCTTC. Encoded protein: CASSPERAPYNEQFF.

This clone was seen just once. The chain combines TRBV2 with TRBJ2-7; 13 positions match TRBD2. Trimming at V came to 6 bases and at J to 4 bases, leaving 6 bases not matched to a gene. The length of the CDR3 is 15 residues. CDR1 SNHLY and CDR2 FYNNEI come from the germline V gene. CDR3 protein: CASREGTSGIYEQYF. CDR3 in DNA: TGTGCCAGCAGAGAGGGGACTAGCGGGATTTACGAGCAGTACTTC.

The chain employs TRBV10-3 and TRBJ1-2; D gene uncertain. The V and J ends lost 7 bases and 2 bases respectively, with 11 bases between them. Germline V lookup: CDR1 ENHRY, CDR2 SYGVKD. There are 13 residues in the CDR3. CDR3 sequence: CAITLDINYGYTF. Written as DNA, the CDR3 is TGTGCCATCACACTCGACATAAACTATGGCTACACCTTC.

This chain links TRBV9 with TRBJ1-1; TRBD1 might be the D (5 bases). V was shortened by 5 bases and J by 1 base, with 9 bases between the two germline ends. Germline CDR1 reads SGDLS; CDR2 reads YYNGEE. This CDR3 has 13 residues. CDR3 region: CASSRDRNTEAFF. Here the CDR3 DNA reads TGTGCCAGCAGTCGCGACAGGAACACTGAAGCTTTCTTT. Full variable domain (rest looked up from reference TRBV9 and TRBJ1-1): DSGVTQTPKHLITATGQRVTLRCSPRSGDLSVYWYQQSLDQGLQFLIQYYNGEERAKGNILERFSAQQFPDLHSELNLSSLELGDSALYFCASSRDRNTEAFFGQGTRLTVV.

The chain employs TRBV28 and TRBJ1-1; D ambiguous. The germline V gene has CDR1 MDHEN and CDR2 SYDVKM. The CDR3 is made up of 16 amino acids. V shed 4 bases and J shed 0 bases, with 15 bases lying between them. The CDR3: CASSSSAQSMNTEAFF. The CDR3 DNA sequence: TGTGCCAGCAGTTCCTCTGCACAGTCCATGAACACTGAAGCTTTCTTT.

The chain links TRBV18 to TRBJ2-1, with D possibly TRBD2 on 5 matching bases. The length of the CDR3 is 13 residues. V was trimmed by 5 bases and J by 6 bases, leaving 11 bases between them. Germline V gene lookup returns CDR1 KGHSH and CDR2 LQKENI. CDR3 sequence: CASSSSLGNEQFF. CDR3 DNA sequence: TGTGCCAGCTCATCCTCACTAGGCAATGAGCAGTTCTTC.

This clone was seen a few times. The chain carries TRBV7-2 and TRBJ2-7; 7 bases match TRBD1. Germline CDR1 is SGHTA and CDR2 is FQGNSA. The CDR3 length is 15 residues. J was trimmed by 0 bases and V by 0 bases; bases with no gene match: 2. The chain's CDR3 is CASSLATGSSYEQYF. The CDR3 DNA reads TGTGCCAGCAGCTTAGCGACAGGGAGCTCCTACGAGCAGTACTTC.

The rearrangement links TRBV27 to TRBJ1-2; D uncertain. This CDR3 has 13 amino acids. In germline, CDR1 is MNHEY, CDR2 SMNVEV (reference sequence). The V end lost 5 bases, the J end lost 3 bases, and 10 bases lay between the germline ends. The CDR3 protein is CASSPTEYYGYTF. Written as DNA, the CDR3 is TGTGCCAGCAGTCCCACAGAATACTATGGCTACACCTTC.

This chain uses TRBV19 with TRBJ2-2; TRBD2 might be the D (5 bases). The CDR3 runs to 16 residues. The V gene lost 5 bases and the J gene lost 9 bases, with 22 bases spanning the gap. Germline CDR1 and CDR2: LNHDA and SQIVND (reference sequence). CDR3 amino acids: CASSLPQTLGARELFF. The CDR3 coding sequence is TGTGCCAGTAGTCTACCCCAAACCTTGGGAGCGCGGGAGCTGTTTTTT.

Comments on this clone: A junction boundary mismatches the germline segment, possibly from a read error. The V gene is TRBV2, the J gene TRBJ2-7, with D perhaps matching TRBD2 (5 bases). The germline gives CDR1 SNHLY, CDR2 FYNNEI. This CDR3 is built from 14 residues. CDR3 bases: TGTGCCAGCAGTGTGGAGGTTATCTCCGACGAGCAGTACTTC. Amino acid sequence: CASSVEVISDEQYF.

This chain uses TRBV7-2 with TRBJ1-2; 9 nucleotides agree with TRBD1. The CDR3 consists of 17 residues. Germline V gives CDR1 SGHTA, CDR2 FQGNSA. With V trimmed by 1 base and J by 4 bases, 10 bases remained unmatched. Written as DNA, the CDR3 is TGTGCCAGCAGCTTAGAAATCGGACAGGGGCACGTCTATGGCTACACCTTC. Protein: CASSLEIGQGHVYGYTF.

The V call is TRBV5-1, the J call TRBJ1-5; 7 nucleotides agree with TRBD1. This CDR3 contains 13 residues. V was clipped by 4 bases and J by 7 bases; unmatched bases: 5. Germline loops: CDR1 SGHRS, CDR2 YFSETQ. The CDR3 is CASSRQGGQPQHF. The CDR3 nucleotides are TGCGCCAGCAGCCGACAGGGCGGCCAGCCCCAGCATTTT.

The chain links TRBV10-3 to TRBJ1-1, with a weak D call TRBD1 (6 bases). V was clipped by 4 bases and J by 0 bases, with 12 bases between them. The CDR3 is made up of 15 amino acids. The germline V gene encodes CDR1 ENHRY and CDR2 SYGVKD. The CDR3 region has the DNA TGTGCCATCAGTGGCAAACAGGGAATGAACACTGAAGCTTTCTTT. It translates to CAISGKQGMNTEAFF.

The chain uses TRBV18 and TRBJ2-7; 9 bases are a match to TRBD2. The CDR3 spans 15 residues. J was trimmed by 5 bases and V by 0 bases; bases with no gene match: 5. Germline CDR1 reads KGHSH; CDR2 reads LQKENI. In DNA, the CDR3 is TGTGCCAGCTCACCACCGGGCGGGAGGGCAGACGAGCAGTACTTC. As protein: CASSPPGGRADEQYF.

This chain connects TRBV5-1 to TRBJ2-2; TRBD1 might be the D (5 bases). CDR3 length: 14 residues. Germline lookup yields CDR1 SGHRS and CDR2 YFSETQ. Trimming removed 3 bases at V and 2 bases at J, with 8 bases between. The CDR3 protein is CASSYGHNTGELFF. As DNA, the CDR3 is TGCGCCAGCAGCTATGGACATAACACCGGGGAGCTGTTTTTT.

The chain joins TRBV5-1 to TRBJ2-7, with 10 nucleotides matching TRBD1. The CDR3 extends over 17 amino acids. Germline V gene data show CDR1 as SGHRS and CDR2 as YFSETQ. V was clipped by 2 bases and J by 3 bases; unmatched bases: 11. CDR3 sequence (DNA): TGCGCCAGCAGCTTTACAGCCGGGACAGGGGTAATCTACGAGCAGTACTTC. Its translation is CASSFTAGTGVIYEQYF.